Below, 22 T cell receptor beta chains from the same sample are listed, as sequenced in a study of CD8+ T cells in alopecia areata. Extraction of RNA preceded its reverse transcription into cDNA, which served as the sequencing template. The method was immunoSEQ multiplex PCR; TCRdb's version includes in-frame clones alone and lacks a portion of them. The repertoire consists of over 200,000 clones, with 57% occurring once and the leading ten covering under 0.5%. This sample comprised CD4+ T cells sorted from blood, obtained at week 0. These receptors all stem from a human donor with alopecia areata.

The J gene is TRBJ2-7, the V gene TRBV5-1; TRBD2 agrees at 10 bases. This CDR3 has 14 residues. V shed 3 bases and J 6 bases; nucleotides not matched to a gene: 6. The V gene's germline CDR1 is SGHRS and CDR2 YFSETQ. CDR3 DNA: TGCGCCAGCAGCTCCTTAGCGGGAGGACGCGAGCAGTACTTC. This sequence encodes CASSSLAGGREQYF.

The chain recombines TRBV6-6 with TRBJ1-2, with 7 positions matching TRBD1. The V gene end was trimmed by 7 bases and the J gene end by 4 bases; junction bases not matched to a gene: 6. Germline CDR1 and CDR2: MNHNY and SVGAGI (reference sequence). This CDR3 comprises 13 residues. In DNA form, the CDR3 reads TGTGCCAGCACAGGACAGGCACTCTATGGCTACACCTTC. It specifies CASTGQALYGYTF.

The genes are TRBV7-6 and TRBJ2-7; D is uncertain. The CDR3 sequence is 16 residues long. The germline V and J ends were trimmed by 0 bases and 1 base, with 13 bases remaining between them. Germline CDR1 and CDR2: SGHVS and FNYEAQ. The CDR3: CASSLASTPGSYEQYF. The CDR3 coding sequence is TGTGCCAGCAGCTTAGCCTCAACTCCTGGGTCCTACGAGCAGTACTTC.

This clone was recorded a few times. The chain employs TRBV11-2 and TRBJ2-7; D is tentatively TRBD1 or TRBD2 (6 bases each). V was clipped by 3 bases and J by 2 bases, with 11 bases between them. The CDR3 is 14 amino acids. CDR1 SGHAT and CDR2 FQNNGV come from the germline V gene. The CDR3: CASSFSGGPYEQYF. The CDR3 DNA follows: TGTGCCAGCAGCTTTTCCGGGGGCCCCTACGAGCAGTACTTC. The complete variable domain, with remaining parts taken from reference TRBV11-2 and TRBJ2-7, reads EAGVAQSPRYKIIEKRQSVAFWCNPISGHATLYWYQQILGQGPKLLIQFQNNGVVDDSQLPKDRFSAERLKGVDSTLKIQPAKLEDSAVYLCASSFSGGPYEQYFGPGTRLTVT.

This chain's CDR3 is CASSKAVKGGYGYTF. DNA of the CDR3: TGTGCCAGTAGTAAAGCAGTTAAAGGCGGCTATGGCTACACCTTC. V is TRBV19 and J is TRBJ1-2; D not resolved. This CDR3 is built from 15 residues. Germline-derived CDR1 and CDR2 are LNHDA and SQIVND (reference sequence). V was trimmed by 4 bases and J by 4 bases, leaving 16 bases between them.

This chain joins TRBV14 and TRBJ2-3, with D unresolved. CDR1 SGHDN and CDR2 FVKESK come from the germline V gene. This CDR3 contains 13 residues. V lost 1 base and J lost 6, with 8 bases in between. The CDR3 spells CASSQAPRDTQYF. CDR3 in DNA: TGTGCCAGCAGCCAAGCCCCTCGGGATACGCAGTATTTT.

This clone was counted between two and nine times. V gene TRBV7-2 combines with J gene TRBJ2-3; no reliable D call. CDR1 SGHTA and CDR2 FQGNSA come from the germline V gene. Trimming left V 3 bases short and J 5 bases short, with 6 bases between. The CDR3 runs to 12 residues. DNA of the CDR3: TGTGCCAGCAGCTTCTTTGGAGATACGCAGTATTTT. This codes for CASSFFGDTQYF.

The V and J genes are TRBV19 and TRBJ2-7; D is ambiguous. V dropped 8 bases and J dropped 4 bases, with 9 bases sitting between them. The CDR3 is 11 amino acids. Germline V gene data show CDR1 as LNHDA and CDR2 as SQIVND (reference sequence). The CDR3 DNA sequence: TGTGCCAGTGGGGATTTTTACGAGCAGTACTTC. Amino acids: CASGDFYEQYF.

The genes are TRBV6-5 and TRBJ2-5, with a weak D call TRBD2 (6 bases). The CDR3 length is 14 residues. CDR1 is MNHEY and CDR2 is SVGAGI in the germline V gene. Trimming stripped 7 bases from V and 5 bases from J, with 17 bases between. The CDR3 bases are TGTGCCAGCAAAAGGGGCCTAGCGAGGGAGACCCAGTACTTC. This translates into CASKRGLARETQYF.

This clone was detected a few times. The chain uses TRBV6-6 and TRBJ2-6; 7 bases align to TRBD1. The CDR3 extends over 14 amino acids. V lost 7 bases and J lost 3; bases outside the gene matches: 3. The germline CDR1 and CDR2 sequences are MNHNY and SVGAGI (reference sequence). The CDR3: CASTDRVGANVLTF. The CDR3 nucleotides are TGTGCCAGCACCGACAGGGTTGGGGCCAACGTCCTGACTTTC.

For the CDR3, the DNA is TGTGCCAGCAGCAACAGGGGAAGCACTGAAGCTTTCTTT. It yields the protein CASSNRGSTEAFF. This sequence joins TRBV27 and TRBJ1-1; 7 bases are shared with TRBD1. CDR3 length: 13 amino acids. With 6 bases clipped from V and 4 bases from J, the junction kept 5 bases outside the gene matches. Germline lookup yields CDR1 MNHEY and CDR2 SMNVEV (reference sequence).

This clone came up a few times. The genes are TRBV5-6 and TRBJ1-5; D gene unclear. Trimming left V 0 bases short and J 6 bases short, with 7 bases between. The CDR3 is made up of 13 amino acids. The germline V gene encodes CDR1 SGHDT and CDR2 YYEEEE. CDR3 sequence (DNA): TGTGCCAGCAGCTTGGCCGGAACTCAGCCCCAGCATTTT. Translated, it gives CASSLAGTQPQHF. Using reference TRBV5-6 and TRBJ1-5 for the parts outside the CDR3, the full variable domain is DAGVTQSPTHLIKTRGQQVTLRCSPKSGHDTVSWYQQALGQGPQFIFQYYEEEERQRGNFPDRFSGHQFPNYSSELNVNALLLGDSALYLCASSLAGTQPQHFGDGTRLSIL.

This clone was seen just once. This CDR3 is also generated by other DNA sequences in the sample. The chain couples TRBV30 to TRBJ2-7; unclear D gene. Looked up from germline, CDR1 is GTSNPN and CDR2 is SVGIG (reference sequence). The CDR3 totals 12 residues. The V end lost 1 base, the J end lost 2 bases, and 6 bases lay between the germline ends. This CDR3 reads CAWSGSAYEQYF. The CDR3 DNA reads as TGTGCCTGGAGTGGGTCAGCCTACGAGCAGTACTTC. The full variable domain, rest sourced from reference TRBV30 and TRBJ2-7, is SQTIHQWPATLVQPVGSPLSLECTVEGTSNPNLYWYRQAAGRGLQLLFYSVGIGQISSEVPQNLSASRPQDRQFILSSKKLLLSDSGFYLCAWSGSAYEQYFGPGTRLTVT.

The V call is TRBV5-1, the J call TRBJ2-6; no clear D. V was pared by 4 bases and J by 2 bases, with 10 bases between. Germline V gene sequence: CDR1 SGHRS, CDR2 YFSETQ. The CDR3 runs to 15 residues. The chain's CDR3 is CASSLPEAGANVLTF. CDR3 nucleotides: TGCGCCAGCAGCCTGCCAGAGGCTGGGGCCAACGTCCTGACTTTC.

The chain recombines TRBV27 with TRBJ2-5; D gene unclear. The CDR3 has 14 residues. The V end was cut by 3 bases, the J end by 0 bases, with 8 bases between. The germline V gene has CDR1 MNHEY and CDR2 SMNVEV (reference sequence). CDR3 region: CASSFSRNQETQYF. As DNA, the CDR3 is TGTGCCAGCAGTTTCTCCCGAAACCAAGAGACCCAGTACTTC.

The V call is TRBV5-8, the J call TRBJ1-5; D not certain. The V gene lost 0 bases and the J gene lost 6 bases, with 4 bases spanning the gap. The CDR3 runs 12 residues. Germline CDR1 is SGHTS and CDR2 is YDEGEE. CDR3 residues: CASSLDVQPQHF. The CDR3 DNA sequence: TGTGCCAGCAGCTTGGACGTTCAGCCCCAGCATTTT.

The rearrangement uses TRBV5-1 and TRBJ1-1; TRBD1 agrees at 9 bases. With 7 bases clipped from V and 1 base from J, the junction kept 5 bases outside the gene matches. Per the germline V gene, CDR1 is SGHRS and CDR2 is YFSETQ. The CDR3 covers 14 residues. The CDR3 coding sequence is TGCGCCAGCGGGGAGGGACAGGGGAACACTGAAGCTTTCTTT. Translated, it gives CASGEGQGNTEAFF.

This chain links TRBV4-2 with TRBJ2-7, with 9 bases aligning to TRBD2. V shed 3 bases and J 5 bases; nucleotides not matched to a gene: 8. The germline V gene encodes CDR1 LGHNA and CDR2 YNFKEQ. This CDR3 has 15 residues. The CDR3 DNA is TGTGCCAGCAGCCACGTGGGGCTAGCGGGGAACGAGCAGTACTTC. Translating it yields CASSHVGLAGNEQYF.

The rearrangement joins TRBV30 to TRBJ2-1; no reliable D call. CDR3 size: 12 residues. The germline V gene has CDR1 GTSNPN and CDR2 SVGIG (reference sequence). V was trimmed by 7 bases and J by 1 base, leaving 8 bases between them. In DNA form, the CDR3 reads TGTGCCTTCGCCTGGTCCTACAATGAGCAGTTCTTC. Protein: CAFAWSYNEQFF.

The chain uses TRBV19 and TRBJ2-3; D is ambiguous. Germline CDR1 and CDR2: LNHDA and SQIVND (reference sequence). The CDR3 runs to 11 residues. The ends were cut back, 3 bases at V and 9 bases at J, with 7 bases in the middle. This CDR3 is CASSIQGTQYF. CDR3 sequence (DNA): TGTGCCAGTAGTATTCAAGGGACGCAGTATTTT.

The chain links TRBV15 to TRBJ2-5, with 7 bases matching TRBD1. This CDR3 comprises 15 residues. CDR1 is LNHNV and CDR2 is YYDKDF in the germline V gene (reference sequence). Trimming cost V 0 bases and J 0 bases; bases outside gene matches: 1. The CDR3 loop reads CATSREGQYQETQYF. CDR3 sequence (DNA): TGTGCCACCAGCAGAGAGGGACAGTACCAAGAGACCCAGTACTTC.

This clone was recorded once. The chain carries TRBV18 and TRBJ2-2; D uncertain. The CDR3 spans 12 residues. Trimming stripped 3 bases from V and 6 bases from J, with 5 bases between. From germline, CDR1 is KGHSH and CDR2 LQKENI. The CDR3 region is CASSPRAGELFF. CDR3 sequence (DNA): TGTGCCAGCTCACCCCGGGCCGGGGAGCTGTTTTTT.